This T cell receptor beta chain was profiled in a study of T-cell memory formation after mild COVID-19. To note about this clonotype: Its antigen remains unknown.

TCR alpha and TCR beta cDNA libraries with sample barcodes and UMIs came from 5'RACE using constant-segment primers. TCRdb reanalysed the 5' RACE reads using MiXCR and keeps one entry per CDR3 protein. The table shows about 350,000 distinct CDR3 sequences, with 20% to 25% occurring only once. The CDR3 consists of 14 residues. Germline V lookup: CDR1 LGHNA, CDR2 YSLEER. V lost 1 base and J lost 4, with 9 bases in between. General study points: The finding that pre-infection memory included some responding clones suggested that cross-reactive memory joined. Shrinking CD4+ clones were chiefly CM and EM; CD8+ ones were chiefly EMRA.

This TCR came from a man aged 18 to 30 who had mild COVID-19 (a few samples of this study predate the infection). Cell type and time point are not known. V and J are TRBV4-3 and TRBJ2-3; D may be TRBD1 or TRBD2 (5 bases each). Material: PBMCs or a T cell subset sorted from them (not recorded which). The CDR3 protein is CASSQGDGADTQYF. For the CDR3, the DNA is TGCGCCAGCAGCCAAGGGGACGGGGCAGATACGCAGTATTTT.